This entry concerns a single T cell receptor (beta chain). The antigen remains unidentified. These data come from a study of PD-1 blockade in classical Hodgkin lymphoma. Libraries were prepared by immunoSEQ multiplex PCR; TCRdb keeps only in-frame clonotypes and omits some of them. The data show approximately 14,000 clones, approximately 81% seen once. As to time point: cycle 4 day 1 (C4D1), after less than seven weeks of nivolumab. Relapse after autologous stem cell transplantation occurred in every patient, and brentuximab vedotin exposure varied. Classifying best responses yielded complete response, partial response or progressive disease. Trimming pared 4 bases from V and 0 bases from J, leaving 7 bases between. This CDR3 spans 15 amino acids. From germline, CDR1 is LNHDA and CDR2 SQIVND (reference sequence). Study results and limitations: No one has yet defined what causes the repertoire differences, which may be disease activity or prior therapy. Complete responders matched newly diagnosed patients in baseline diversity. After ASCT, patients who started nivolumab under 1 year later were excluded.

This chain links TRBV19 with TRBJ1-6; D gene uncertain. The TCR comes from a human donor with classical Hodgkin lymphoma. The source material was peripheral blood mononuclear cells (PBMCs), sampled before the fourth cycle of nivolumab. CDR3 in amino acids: CASSSAASYNSPLHF. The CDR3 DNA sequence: TGTGCCAGTAGTAGTGCAGCCTCCTATAATTCACCCCTCCACTTT.